A single sample is the source of the 18 T cell receptor beta chains below, sequenced in a study of a mutant IDH1 vaccine in newly diagnosed glioma. Noted time point: week 11, during vaccination. It was 300 ug of mutant IDH1 20-mer peptide that made up each vaccine dose, given with topical imiquimod. These receptors lack a known antigen. Produced via immunoSEQ multiplex PCR; TCRdb's table is partial and in-frame only. The sample has under 150,000 clones, 85% to 90% seen once. The specimen was PBMCs, collected from a glioma patient whose treatment included an IDH1 peptide vaccine. The source of these receptors is a woman aged 50 to 60 with glioma.

This rearrangement joins TRBV28 to TRBJ2-3; 7 bases are a match to TRBD2. The V gene end was trimmed by 3 bases and the J gene end by 1 base; junction bases not matched to a gene: 4. The CDR3 consists of 15 residues. The germline gives CDR1 MDHEN, CDR2 SYDVKM. The CDR3 nucleotides are TGTGCCAGCAGTTTGAGGGGAGGGGGCACAGATACGCAGTATTTT. Translation: CASSLRGGGTDTQYF. Full variable domain (rest looked up from reference TRBV28 and TRBJ2-3): DVKVTQSSRYLVKRTGEKVFLECVQDMDHENMFWYRQDPGLGLRLIYFSYDVKMKEKGDIPEGYSVSREKKERFSLILESASTNQTSMYLCASSLRGGGTDTQYFGPGTRLTVL.

The CDR3 DNA is TGCGCCAGCAGTGAGTTCGGATCAACTAATGAAAAACTGTTTTTT. As protein: CASSEFGSTNEKLFF. This chain links TRBV10-1 with TRBJ1-4, with D hard to call. The CDR3 covers 15 residues. The germline V gene has CDR1 WNHNN and CDR2 SYGVQD (reference sequence). V lost 1 base, J lost 0 bases, and 6 bases lay in between.

The CDR3 loop is CASSPWVAGDLRADTQYF. CDR3 nucleotides: TGTGCCAGCAGCCCCTGGGTAGCGGGAGATCTCCGGGCAGATACGCAGTATTTT. This chain connects TRBV7-9 to TRBJ2-3; TRBD2 matches 9 bases. The CDR3 loop spans 18 amino acids. With 5 bases clipped from V and 4 bases from J, the junction kept 16 bases outside the gene matches. Germline loops: CDR1 SEHNR, CDR2 FQNEAQ (reference sequence).

V gene TRBV27 combines with J gene TRBJ1-2, with D possibly TRBD1 on 5 matching bases. Germline V gene lookup returns CDR1 MNHEY and CDR2 SMNVEV (reference sequence). There are 13 residues in the CDR3. V was clipped by 4 bases and J by 5 bases, with 11 bases between them. This CDR3 reads CASSWSDRYGYTF. CDR3 in DNA: TGTGCCAGCAGTTGGAGTGACAGATATGGCTACACCTTC.

The chain combines TRBV5-1 with TRBJ1-4, with D unclear. Germline lookup yields CDR1 SGHRS and CDR2 YFSETQ. The V gene lost 0 bases and the J gene lost 8 bases, with 11 bases spanning the gap. This CDR3 region has 14 residues. The DNA of the CDR3 is TGCGCCAGCAGCTTGGGCCAGCGTGGGGAAAAACTGTTTTTT. This encodes CASSLGQRGEKLFF.

This rearrangement joins TRBV28 to TRBJ2-7; 7 positions agree with TRBD1. The CDR3 runs 13 residues. Germline trimming cut 4 bases from V and 6 bases from J; bases unmatched to any gene: 6. Germline CDR1 reads MDHEN; CDR2 reads SYDVKM. CDR3 in amino acids: CASSSQGVLEQYF. The CDR3 bases are TGTGCCAGCAGTTCTCAGGGGGTACTCGAGCAGTACTTC.

The chain uses TRBV11-2 and TRBJ1-1; 8 bases match TRBD1. V lost 5 bases to trimming and J lost 4 bases; unmatched junction nucleotides: 6. CDR1 and CDR2 from the germline V gene are SGHAT and FQNNGV. This CDR3 region has 14 residues. In nucleotides, the CDR3 is TGTGCCAGCAGCCGACAGGGGTTGGGCACTGAAGCTTTCTTT. This translates into CASSRQGLGTEAFF.

The V and J genes are TRBV11-2 and TRBJ1-5; D unclear. The CDR3 is 13 amino acids. The V gene lost 1 base and the J gene lost 5 bases, with 6 bases spanning the gap. The germline gives CDR1 SGHAT, CDR2 FQNNGV. The CDR3 nucleotides are TGTGCCAGCAGCTTAGCTGGGGATCAGCCCCAGCATTTT. It encodes CASSLAGDQPQHF.

This chain links TRBV9 with TRBJ1-1; a weak D match, TRBD1 (5 bases). The V and J ends lost 4 bases and 1 base respectively, with 14 bases between them. The V gene's germline CDR1 is SGDLS and CDR2 YYNGEE. This CDR3 is built from 15 residues. The CDR3 sequence: CASSIEGGANTEAFF. The CDR3 DNA reads TGTGCCAGCAGCATCGAGGGCGGGGCGAACACTGAAGCTTTCTTT.

The gene calls are TRBV27 and TRBJ1-6; no firm D call. With 6 bases removed from V and 0 bases from J, the gap between germline ends came to 15 bases. Germline values: CDR1 MNHEY, CDR2 SMNVEV (reference sequence). There are 17 residues in the CDR3. The CDR3 sequence: CASRSAAKSSYNSPLHF. For the CDR3, the DNA is TGTGCCAGCAGATCTGCTGCCAAGAGCTCCTATAATTCACCCCTCCACTTT.

This clone was observed a single time. CDR3 loop: CASSSETQSPGMIKTQYF. The CDR3 DNA reads as TGTGCCAGCAGCTCTGAAACCCAAAGCCCGGGAATGATAAAGACCCAGTACTTC. V is TRBV28 and J is TRBJ2-5; maybe TRBD2 (5 bases). The CDR3 loop spans 18 amino acids. The ends were cut back, 6 bases at V and 6 bases at J, with 29 bases in the middle. Germline V lookup: CDR1 MDHEN, CDR2 SYDVKM.

The chain is built from TRBV27 and TRBJ2-1; 8 positions match TRBD2. The germline CDR1 and CDR2 sequences are MNHEY and SMNVEV (reference sequence). The junction had 9 bases not matched to a gene; V was cut back by 1 base and J by 4 bases. CDR3 length: 17 residues. CDR3 in amino acids: CASSLYLSGSTYNEQFF. The CDR3, as DNA: TGTGCCAGCAGTTTATATCTGAGCGGGAGTACTTACAATGAGCAGTTCTTC.

This clone is a singleton in its sample. The rearrangement links TRBV7-8 to TRBJ1-5; possibly TRBD1 for D (5 bases). There are 15 residues in the CDR3. Deletions cut 5 bases from V and 1 base from J, with 12 bases between. Germline CDR1 SGHVS, CDR2 FQNEAQ. The CDR3 nucleotides read TGTGCCAGCAGCCCCGGGACTGTCAGCAATCAGCCCCAGCATTTT. Its translation: CASSPGTVSNQPQHF.

The chain is built from TRBV7-9 and TRBJ2-7, with D perhaps being TRBD1 or TRBD2 (5 bases each). V lost 1 base and J lost 3, with 10 bases in between. Germline assignment: CDR1 SEHNR and CDR2 FQNEAQ (reference sequence). The CDR3 runs to 14 residues. CDR3 loop: CASSLVGPNYEQYF. DNA of the CDR3: TGTGCCAGCAGCTTAGTGGGACCCAACTACGAGCAGTACTTC. The full variable domain, with the rest looked up from reference TRBV7-9 and TRBJ2-7, is DTGVSQNPRHKITKRGQNVTFRCDPISEHNRLYWYRQTLGQGPEFLTYFQNEAQLEKSRLLSDRFSAERPKGSFSTLEIQRTEQGDSAMYLCASSLVGPNYEQYFGPGTRLTVT.

The CDR3 region is CASSQGAGYEQYF. As DNA, the CDR3 is TGTGCCAGCAGCCAGGGGGCGGGCTACGAGCAGTACTTC. This chain connects TRBV6-5 to TRBJ2-7, with 8 bases lining up with TRBD1. This CDR3 spans 13 amino acids. Germline values: CDR1 MNHEY, CDR2 SVGAGI. Trimming at V came to 6 bases and at J to 3 bases, leaving 4 bases not matched to a gene.

This clone turned up a few times. The genes are TRBV7-9 and TRBJ1-1; no reliable D call. The CDR3 is 11 residues long. V lost 6 bases to trimming and J lost 9 bases, with 11 bases between them. Per germline, CDR1 SEHNR and CDR2 FQNEAQ (reference sequence). The chain's CDR3 is CASSPYGQAFF. The CDR3 region has the DNA TGTGCCAGCAGTCCTTATGGTCAAGCTTTCTTT.

V is TRBV11-1 and J is TRBJ2-7; no clear D. With 5 bases removed from V and 2 bases from J, the gap between germline ends came to 10 bases. The CDR3 covers 13 residues. Germline values: CDR1 SGHAT, CDR2 FQDESV (reference sequence). The CDR3 nucleotides read TGTGCCAGCAGCCGTTCGTTAACCTACGAGCAGTACTTC. It codes for CASSRSLTYEQYF.

The J gene is TRBJ1-3, the V gene TRBV12-5; D remains ambiguous. V gave up 2 bases and J gave up 0 bases, with 8 bases separating them. CDR1 is LGHNT, CDR2 FRNRAP, per germline. The CDR3 is 15 residues long. DNA of the CDR3: TGTGCTAGTGGTTTGAACAGCAACTCTGGAAACACCATATATTTT. This sequence encodes CASGLNSNSGNTIYF.